The rows below give T cell receptor beta chains drawn from one sample of a study of blood T cells in healthy people across ages. TCRdb re-analysed the 5' RACE reads in MiXCR, keeping a single row per CDR3 protein. The profile shows 1.2 million to 1.5 million distinct CDR3 sequences, about 43% of them singletons. The material sequenced was blood. The source of these receptors is a woman aged 18-35 years in good health. Both conserved end residues are part of each CDR3. D genes are given only for firm matches. Where a row states a size, it is once, few, many or the class of an expanded clone; other rows omit it.

j_call	d_call	clone_size	cdr3_length	v_call	cdr3_aa	cdr3_nt
TRBJ1-6	TRBD1	.	14	TRBV15	CATSRVPGGTPLHF	TGTGCCACCAGCAGAGTCCCAGGGGGAACACCCCTCCACTTT
TRBJ2-1	TRBD2	few	15	TRBV9	CASSRDPGTKNEQFF	TGTGCCAGCAGCCGAGATCCCGGGACTAAAAATGAGCAGTTCTTC
TRBJ2-3	TRBD2	.	15	TRBV28	CASSFKRGGTDTQYF	TGTGCCAGCAGTTTTAAGCGGGGAGGCACAGATACGCAGTATTTT
TRBJ2-7	.	few	16	TRBV6-6	CASSYFLSDTNYEQYF	TGTGCCAGCAGTTACTTCCTAAGTGACACTAACTACGAGCAGTACTTC
TRBJ2-5	.	many	14	TRBV10-3	CAISESQAQETQYF	TGTGCCATCAGTGAGTCACAGGCCCAAGAGACCCAGTACTTC
TRBJ2-1	TRBD2	.	15	TRBV4-1	CASSQVGLAGGEQFF	TGCGCCAGCAGCCAAGTGGGACTAGCGGGGGGTGAGCAGTTCTTC
TRBJ2-1	TRBD2	few	16	TRBV14	CASSQDLGLAGDEQFF	TGTGCCAGCAGCCAAGATTTGGGACTAGCGGGAGATGAGCAGTTCTTC
TRBJ2-7	.	.	17	TRBV20-1	CSARDSRRGSSSYEQYF	TGCAGTGCTAGAGATTCTCGAAGAGGGAGTAGCTCCTACGAGCAGTACTTC
TRBJ2-4	.	.	17	TRBV11-1	CASSLAPDHGAKNIQYF	TGTGCCAGCAGCTTAGCCCCCGACCACGGAGCCAAAAACATTCAGTACTTC
TRBJ1-6	.	.	18	TRBV4-1	CASSQDPKPGTSNSPLHF	TGCGCCAGTAGCCAAGATCCCAAACCAGGGACTTCAAATTCACCCCTCCACTTT
TRBJ2-1	.	.	13	TRBV20-1	CSARDAVGNEQFF	TGCAGTGCTAGAGATGCAGTAGGAAATGAGCAGTTCTTC
TRBJ2-7	.	.	15	TRBV7-2	CASSHRRFGSYEQYF	TGTGCCAGCAGCCATCGGCGTTTCGGGTCCTACGAGCAGTACTTC
TRBJ1-6	.	.	15	TRBV12-3/TRBV12-4	CASMGRTDYNSPLHF	TGTGCCAGCATGGGCCGAACTGACTATAATTCACCCCTCCACTTT
TRBJ2-7	.	few	14	TRBV2	CASLRGDGSYEQYF	TGTGCCAGCCTCAGGGGCGATGGTTCCTACGAGCAGTACTTC
TRBJ2-7	TRBD1	few	16	TRBV28	CASSWTAGTGAYEQYF	TGTGCCAGCAGTTGGACCGCCGGGACAGGGGCCTACGAGCAGTACTTC
TRBJ2-5	.	.	14	TRBV5-5	CASRLSSVEETQYF	TGTGCCAGCAGGTTATCTAGCGTCGAGGAGACCCAGTACTTC
TRBJ1-5	.	.	13	TRBV10-3	CATAGEGNQPQHF	TGTGCCACCGCAGGGGAGGGCAATCAGCCCCAGCATTTT
TRBJ1-2	TRBD1	.	16	TRBV6-6	CASRSRTGSEIYGYTF	TGTGCCAGCAGGAGCCGGACAGGGTCTGAGATCTATGGCTACACCTTC
TRBJ1-1	.	few	12	TRBV27	CASSSAMSEAFF	TGTGCCAGCAGTTCAGCCATGTCTGAAGCTTTCTTT
TRBJ2-1	TRBD1	.	16	TRBV20-1	CSARDLDRGSYNEQFF	TGCAGTGCTAGAGATCTGGACAGGGGTTCCTACAATGAGCAGTTCTTC
TRBJ1-2	TRBD1	.	14	TRBV27	CASSLTGVDYGYTF	TGTGCCAGCAGTTTAACAGGGGTAGACTATGGCTACACCTTC
TRBJ2-5	TRBD1	few	16	TRBV20-1	CSARAGTGVIGNEQYF	TGCAGTGCTAGGGCCGGGACAGGGGTTATTGGGAATGAGCAGTACTTC
TRBJ2-7	.	.	15	TRBV18	CASSKDSIGVYEQYF	TGTGCCAGCTCAAAAGACAGCATCGGGGTCTACGAGCAGTACTTC
TRBJ2-1	TRBD2	few	14	TRBV5-4	CASSWGLDYNEQFF	TGTGCCAGCAGCTGGGGACTAGACTACAATGAGCAGTTCTTC
TRBJ2-3	TRBD1	.	14	TRBV2	CAGSDDRGTDTQYF	TGTGCCGGCAGTGATGACAGGGGCACAGATACGCAGTATTTT